A selection of T cell receptor beta chains follows, all from one sample in a study of tumor-infiltrating lymphocytes in oesophageal squamous cell carcinoma. Via MiXCR, TCRdb re-called the PCR reads, giving one row per CDR3 protein. Of 24,000 or so distinct CDR3 sequences in the sample, 30% to 40% were seen once. The sample was esophageal tumor tissue. Source of these receptors: a male donor with esophageal squamous cell carcinoma. Both conserved end residues are part of each CDR3. Each record gives: CDR3 protein, CDR3 DNA, clone size, D gene, V gene, J gene. The D gene is left open where the match is weak. Only some rows state a clone size, as once, few, many or a class for expanded clones.

CDR3 protein: CASSLARNEQFF
CDR3 DNA: TGTGCCAGCAGCTTAGCTCGCAATGAGCAGTTCTTC
clone size: -
D gene: -
V gene: TRBV7-2
J gene: TRBJ2-1

CDR3 protein: CASSPAAGQFYEQYF
CDR3 DNA: TGTGCCAGCAGTCCCGCGGCGGGACAATTTTACGAGCAGTACTTC
clone size: many
D gene: -
V gene: TRBV6-1
J gene: TRBJ2-7

CDR3 protein: CASSLPLVSGANVLTF
CDR3 DNA: TGCGCCAGCAGCCTCCCTCTAGTCTCTGGGGCCAACGTCCTGACTTTC
clone size: -
D gene: -
V gene: TRBV5-1
J gene: TRBJ2-6

CDR3 protein: CATSRTGQKTQYF
CDR3 DNA: TGTGCCACCAGCCGGACAGGTCAGAAGACCCAGTACTTC
clone size: few
D gene: TRBD1
V gene: TRBV24-1
J gene: TRBJ2-5

CDR3 protein: CASSLAGVRDTQYF
CDR3 DNA: TGTGCCAGCAGCTTAGCGGGAGTTCGAGATACGCAGTATTTT
clone size: -
D gene: TRBD2
V gene: TRBV7-3
J gene: TRBJ2-3

CDR3 protein: CASTGFQGPSYEQYF
CDR3 DNA: TGTGCCAGCACCGGTTTTCAGGGACCCTCCTACGAGCAGTACTTC
clone size: many
D gene: -
V gene: TRBV7-8
J gene: TRBJ2-7

CDR3 protein: CASSGYGIGEKLFF
CDR3 DNA: TGTGCCAGCAGCGGGTACGGGATAGGTGAAAAACTGTTTTTT
clone size: -
D gene: -
V gene: TRBV14
J gene: TRBJ1-4

CDR3 protein: CASSNRAFEQFF
CDR3 DNA: TGTGCCAGCAGTAACAGGGCTTTTGAGCAGTTCTTC
clone size: many
D gene: -
V gene: TRBV2
J gene: TRBJ2-1

CDR3 protein: CASSDPGQGNDEQFF
CDR3 DNA: TGTGCCAGCAGCGATCCGGGACAGGGGAACGATGAGCAGTTCTTC
clone size: many
D gene: TRBD1
V gene: TRBV27
J gene: TRBJ2-1

CDR3 protein: CASSFGGSSGANVLTF
CDR3 DNA: TGTGCCAGCAGCTTCGGGGGGAGCTCTGGGGCCAACGTCCTGACTTTC
clone size: few
D gene: TRBD2
V gene: TRBV7-9
J gene: TRBJ2-6

CDR3 protein: CASSITDRTAYNEQFF
CDR3 DNA: TGTGCCAGCAGCATAACGGACAGGACGGCCTACAATGAGCAGTTCTTC
clone size: -
D gene: TRBD1
V gene: TRBV7-2
J gene: TRBJ2-1

CDR3 protein: CASSYGSSVDTQYF
CDR3 DNA: TGTGCCAGCAGTTACGGGTCTAGCGTAGATACGCAGTATTTT
clone size: many
D gene: -
V gene: TRBV6-6
J gene: TRBJ2-3

CDR3 protein: CASSRTGAGDIQYF
CDR3 DNA: TGTGCCAGCAGTAGAACAGGGGCTGGGGACATTCAGTACTTC
clone size: -
D gene: TRBD1
V gene: TRBV6-6
J gene: TRBJ2-4

CDR3 protein: CASSSQGQQNSPLHF
CDR3 DNA: TGTGCCAGCAGCTCGCAGGGACAGCAAAATTCACCCCTCCACTTC
clone size: -
D gene: TRBD1
V gene: TRBV7-4
J gene: TRBJ2-7

CDR3 protein: CASSLAIGRRQFF
CDR3 DNA: TGTGCCAGCAGCTTAGCTATAGGGAGACGACAGTTCTTC
clone size: few
D gene: -
V gene: TRBV7-6
J gene: TRBJ2-1

CDR3 protein: CASSRYDAPNYGYTF
CDR3 DNA: TGTGCCAGCAGCCGTTATGACGCACCTAACTATGGCTACACCTTC
clone size: -
D gene: -
V gene: TRBV7-6
J gene: TRBJ1-2

CDR3 protein: CASSAPGTGYNEQFF
CDR3 DNA: TGTGCCAGCAGCGCCCCCGGGACGGGATACAATGAGCAGTTCTTC
clone size: -
D gene: -
V gene: TRBV7-3
J gene: TRBJ2-1

CDR3 protein: CASSYSARVSSYEQFF
CDR3 DNA: TGTGCCAGCAGTTACAGCGCGCGTGTGAGCTCCTACGAGCAGTTCTTC
clone size: many
D gene: -
V gene: TRBV6-1
J gene: TRBJ2-1

CDR3 protein: CASSYQRGSVDTQYF
CDR3 DNA: TGTGCCAGCAGTTACCAGCGGGGGTCGGTAGATACGCAGTATTTT
clone size: -
D gene: TRBD2
V gene: TRBV6-6
J gene: TRBJ2-3

CDR3 protein: CASSSGTSGYEQYF
CDR3 DNA: TGTGCCAGCAGCTCGGGGACTAGCGGCTACGAGCAGTACTTC
clone size: once
D gene: TRBD2
V gene: TRBV5-6
J gene: TRBJ2-7

CDR3 protein: CASSSGPSGGPDTQYF
CDR3 DNA: TGCGCCAGCAGTTCGGGCCCTAGCGGGGGGCCCGATACGCAGTATTTT
clone size: few
D gene: TRBD2
V gene: TRBV5-1
J gene: TRBJ2-3

CDR3 protein: CASSTSGYYNEQYF
CDR3 DNA: TGTGCCAGCAGTACGTCCGGGTACTACAATGAGCAGTACTTC
clone size: -
D gene: -
V gene: TRBV12-3/TRBV12-4
J gene: TRBJ2-5

CDR3 protein: CATSRGRWGQGAERRYEQYF
CDR3 DNA: TGTGCCACCAGCAGAGGACGGTGGGGACAGGGGGCCGAGCGAAGGTACGAGCAGTACTTC
clone size: -
D gene: TRBD1
V gene: TRBV15
J gene: TRBJ2-7

CDR3 protein: CASSDSVVNEQFF
CDR3 DNA: TGTGCCAGCAGTGATTCAGTAGTCAATGAGCAGTTCTTC
clone size: few
D gene: -
V gene: TRBV6-1
J gene: TRBJ2-1

CDR3 protein: CASSSSGHYTGELFF
CDR3 DNA: TGTGCCAGCAGTTCCTCGGGACACTACACCGGGGAGCTGTTTTTT
clone size: -
D gene: -
V gene: TRBV6-6
J gene: TRBJ2-2

CDR3 protein: CASSLRRDGGVYEQYF
CDR3 DNA: TGCGCCAGCAGCTTACGCCGGGACGGCGGAGTTTACGAGCAGTACTTC
clone size: many
D gene: -
V gene: TRBV5-1
J gene: TRBJ2-7

CDR3 protein: CASRGRAVGANVLTF
CDR3 DNA: TGTGCCAGCAGGGGTCGGGCAGTGGGGGCCAACGTCCTGACTTTC
clone size: many
D gene: -
V gene: TRBV27
J gene: TRBJ2-6

CDR3 protein: CASRTSGGETQYF
CDR3 DNA: TGCGCCAGCAGGACTAGCGGGGGAGAGACCCAGTACTTC
clone size: -
D gene: TRBD2
V gene: TRBV10-2
J gene: TRBJ2-5

CDR3 protein: CASSFQGADNEQNF
CDR3 DNA: TGTGCCAGCAGTTTTCAGGGGGCCGACAATGAGCAGAACTTC
clone size: many
D gene: TRBD1
V gene: TRBV27
J gene: TRBJ2-1

CDR3 protein: CASSDNLAGFQETQYF
CDR3 DNA: TGTGCCAGCAGTGATAACCTAGCGGGGTTTCAAGAGACCCAGTACTTC
clone size: -
D gene: TRBD2
V gene: TRBV2
J gene: TRBJ2-5

CDR3 protein: CASSFVSAGTPFSGANVLTF
CDR3 DNA: TGTGCCAGCAGCTTCGTTTCTGCGGGGACACCTTTCTCTGGGGCCAACGTCCTGACTTTC
clone size: few
D gene: -
V gene: TRBV7-9
J gene: TRBJ2-6

CDR3 protein: CASRPDTDTQYF
CDR3 DNA: TGCGCCAGCAGGCCGGACACAGATACGCAGTATTTT
clone size: many
D gene: -
V gene: TRBV5-1
J gene: TRBJ2-3

CDR3 protein: CASSRVGDYEQYF
CDR3 DNA: TGTGCCAGCAGCCGCGTAGGGGACTACGAGCAGTACTTC
clone size: -
D gene: -
V gene: TRBV14
J gene: TRBJ2-7

CDR3 protein: CASSSREWGQETQYF
CDR3 DNA: TGTGCCAGCAGCTCCCGTGAGTGGGGCCAAGAGACCCAGTACTTC
clone size: -
D gene: -
V gene: TRBV7-9
J gene: TRBJ2-5

CDR3 protein: CASRVGLALKETQYF
CDR3 DNA: TGTGCCAGCAGGGTTGGACTAGCCCTAAAAGAGACCCAGTACTTC
clone size: -
D gene: TRBD2
V gene: TRBV7-3
J gene: TRBJ2-5

CDR3 protein: CASSSSGGEKLFF
CDR3 DNA: TGTGCCAGCAGTTCATCGGGTGGTGAAAAACTGTTTTTT
clone size: few
D gene: -
V gene: TRBV6-1
J gene: TRBJ1-4

CDR3 protein: CASSRKNEQFF
CDR3 DNA: TGTGCCAGCAGTCGCAAGAATGAGCAGTTCTTC
clone size: -
D gene: -
V gene: TRBV12-3/TRBV12-4
J gene: TRBJ2-1

CDR3 protein: CASSLFREAFGAFF
CDR3 DNA: TGTGCCAGCAGTTTATTTAGGGAGGCCTTTGGGGCTTTCTTT
clone size: many
D gene: -
V gene: TRBV28
J gene: TRBJ1-1

CDR3 protein: CASSPRGLVGDTQYF
CDR3 DNA: TGTGCCAGCTCCCCGCGTGGACTAGTGGGAGATACGCAGTATTTT
clone size: many
D gene: TRBD2
V gene: TRBV18
J gene: TRBJ2-3

CDR3 protein: CASKGAGMMNTEAFF
CDR3 DNA: TGTGCCAGTAAGGGCGCAGGAATGATGAACACTGAAGCTTTCTTT
clone size: -
D gene: -
V gene: TRBV10-3
J gene: TRBJ1-1

CDR3 protein: CASSYVGPAYRNEQFF
CDR3 DNA: TGTGCCAGCAGTTACGTGGGCCCGGCCTACAGGAATGAGCAGTTCTTC
clone size: -
D gene: -
V gene: TRBV6-5
J gene: TRBJ2-1